This T cell receptor (beta chain) was identified during a study of shared clonotypes between healthy human individuals (dated by TCRdb to 2020 to 2021). With respect to the entire study: The cohort included a few men and two women between 18 and 49 years of age. For each donor, CD4 naive and CD4 memory were each run on three plates, CD8 naive on two plates, and CD8 memory on one plate. The study deeply sequenced blood TCR repertoires of five healthy adults to estimate repertoire size and the extent of clonotype sharing between individuals. To increase sequencing depth and limit assay-specific biases, different laboratories used diverse techniques to prepare libraries and sequence TCR repertoires. Between about 0.94 and 8.9 billion PBMCs per donor were obtained by leukapheresis.

Points the paper makes about the study in general: The genetic and exposure-history diversity represented was limited by the small number of donors. Sampling was restricted to blood, and TCR repertoires in tissues likely differ from the TCR repertoires found in blood. Pairwise subsampling led to the expectation that sequencing depth would affect the degree of clonotype sharing among donors. Naive subsets generally had larger estimated clonotype richness than memory subsets did. About 5% of naive CD4, around 3.6% of naive CD8, roughly 2.4% of memory CD4, and more than 0.35% of memory CD8 clonotypes were shared across several donors. Clonotypes shared by all four sorted-subset donors showed higher generation probabilities than non-shared clonotypes. Rarefaction of sorted-subset datasets indicated incomplete sequencing despite the large sequencing depth.

V loses 4 bases at its end and J loses 2 bases; junction bases beyond the gene matches: 10. The germline V gene sets CDR1 to SGHRS and CDR2 to YFSETQ. Inclusive of the bounding cysteine and phenylalanine, the CDR3 is 16 residues long. The read is trimmed to its CDR3 DNA, 48 bases read in frame from base 1. Using the deep immunoSEQ assay, TCR CDR3 regions were amplified from genomic DNA by multiplex PCR. Extracted genomic DNA from each cell subset was spread evenly across all wells of several immunoSEQ 96-well plates, with each plate serving as a replicate. For sorted subsets, about 200 ng genomic DNA, equal to 30,000 or so T cell genomes, was loaded into each replicate PCR. Purified libraries were measured with a Qubit 3.0 fluorometer, size-checked on a Bioanalyzer 2100, and measured again with the KAPA Library Quantification kit. A separate single-read 150-cycle Illumina NextSeq 550 flow cell was used to sequence each immunoSEQ 96-well plate. In the original analysis: Because the immunoSEQ output held only junctional sequences and lacked quality scores, the filtering could not match the filtering applied to full-length reads. Sequences were annotated with PyIR, a Python wrapper for IgBLAST v1.9, and V/J genes and CDR3 were assigned using IMGT germline references. Reads with weak V/J assignments (E-value above 1e-6), missing CDR3, stop codons, out-of-frame junctions, or ambiguous translated residues were removed. V3J clonotypes were defined as sequences sharing an identical inferred V gene, J gene, and CDR3 amino acid sequence. Percentage overlap between repertoires was computed as shared unique clonotypes divided by the size of the smaller repertoire. Richness of each repertoire was evaluated using RTK rarefaction, the Chao1 estimator, and Recon v2.1 estimates of unobserved clonotypes. For all TCRbeta clonotypes obtained by the gDNA method from a few donors, generation probabilities were computed with OLGA. TCRdb holds this immuneACCESS table with in-frame rearrangements only. Some clones are missing; in checked studies, unresolved V genes explain under half, and the rest has no known cause. V and J calls and clone size are as listed in that table; D and trimming were resolved from the DNA. The sample has 2 million to 2.5 million clones on record, 80% to 95% of them singletons. The leading ten clones occupy under 0.45% of the sample.

The donors were healthy, HIV-negative adults who had no recently reported acute infections or vaccinations. Every donor was a Caucasian adult residing in Nashville, Tennessee, USA. Magnetic negative selection was used to enrich CD4+ T cells, after which naive cells were positively selected on CD45RA and the negative fraction became the memory subset. Blood was obtained by leukapheresis, after which PBMCs were separated by Ficoll-Histopaque density gradient centrifugation and cryopreserved in liquid nitrogen vapor phase. Purity and quantity of every magnetically sorted T cell population were checked by analytical flow cytometry. Genomic DNA was isolated from each sorted fraction and quantified by UV absorbance on a Nanodrop 2000c. A note on this clone: Its antigen is still unknown. No base qualities exist here, and no much larger clone lies one base off it.

The sequence links TRBV5-1 to TRBJ2-3, with 7 bases aligning to TRBD1. The source is a man aged 18 to 30 in good health. Some clones in this sample may be carry-over from other donors' samples. Material for sequencing was naive CD4+ T cells from PBMCs. Per the publication, the cell subset or site label means: CD45RA+ positively selected. The encoded CDR3 is CASSARTGSDTDTQYF. The DNA sequence is TGCGCCAGCAGCGCCCGGACAGGCTCTGACACAGATACGCAGTATTTT. With the rest looked up from the reference TRBV5-1 and TRBJ2-3 genes rather than sequenced, the full variable domain is KAGVTQTPRYLIKTRGQQVTLSCSPISGHRSVSWYQQTPGQGLQFLFEYFSETQRNKGNFPGRFSGRQFSNSRSEMNVSTLELGDSALYLCASSARTGSDTDTQYFGPGTRLTVL.